This TCR beta chain came from a study of monozygotic twins with cystic fibrosis. Notes on the study in general: V usage most resembled the co-twin in 13 of 16 pairs. Median Simpson clonality of approximately 0.0091 suggested naive T cells predominated.

The V gene lost 2 bases and the J gene lost 8 bases, with 12 bases spanning the gap. Per germline, CDR1 MNHEY and CDR2 SVGAGI. The CDR3 is 13 residues long. The table came from immunoSEQ multiplex PCR; TCRdb's copy has only in-frame clones and leaves some out. The top ten hold approximately 1.8% of the sample, which has approximately 34,000 clones, about 87% seen once. Comment on this clone: As yet, its antigen is unknown.

The specimen was blood. The sequence came from a girl aged 2 to 10 with cystic fibrosis. The chain recombines TRBV6-5 with TRBJ1-2; D is perhaps TRBD1 (5 bases). This CDR3 reads CASSYEGQAGYTF. CDR3 in DNA: TGTGCCAGCAGTTACGAGGGGCAAGCCGGCTACACCTTC.